Given below is one T cell receptor (beta chain) in context. These data originate in a study of shared clonotypes between healthy human individuals. Profiling relied on immunoSEQ multiplex PCR, and the TCRdb table lists in-frame clones only, not all of them. The repertoire holds more than 500,000 clones, approximately 95% seen once, with about 0.064% in the top ten. The CDR3 is 12 residues long. CDR1 and CDR2 (germline): MNHNY, SVGAGI (reference sequence). The V end was cut by 6 bases, the J end by 5 bases, with 8 bases between. Input material: naive CD4+ T cells sorted from blood. Subset defined: CD45RA+ positively selected. V usage is TRBV6-6 and J usage is TRBJ2-1, with D uncertain. The source is a young woman in good health. The DNA for the CDR3 is TGTGCCAGCAGCGAAAGGAACAATGAGCAGTTCTTC. Its translation is CASSERNNEQFF.